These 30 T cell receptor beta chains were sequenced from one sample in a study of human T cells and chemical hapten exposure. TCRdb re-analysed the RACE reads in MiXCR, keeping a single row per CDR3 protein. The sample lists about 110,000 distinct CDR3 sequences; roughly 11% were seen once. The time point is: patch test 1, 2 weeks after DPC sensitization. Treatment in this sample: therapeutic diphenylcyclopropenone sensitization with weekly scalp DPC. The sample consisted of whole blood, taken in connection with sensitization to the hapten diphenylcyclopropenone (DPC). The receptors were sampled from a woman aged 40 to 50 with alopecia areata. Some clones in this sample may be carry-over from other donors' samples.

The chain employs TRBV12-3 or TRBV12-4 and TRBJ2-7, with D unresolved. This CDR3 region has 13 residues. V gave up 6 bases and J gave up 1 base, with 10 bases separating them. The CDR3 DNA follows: TGTGCCAGCAGCCTGAGGCCATCCTACGAGCAGTACTTC. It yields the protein CASSLRPSYEQYF.

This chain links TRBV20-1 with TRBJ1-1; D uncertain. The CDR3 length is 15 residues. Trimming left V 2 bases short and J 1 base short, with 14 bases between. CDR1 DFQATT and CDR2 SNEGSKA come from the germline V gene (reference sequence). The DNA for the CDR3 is TGCAGTGCTAGACCTTCTGGTCTCCCGAACACTGAAGCTTTCTTT. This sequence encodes CSARPSGLPNTEAFF.

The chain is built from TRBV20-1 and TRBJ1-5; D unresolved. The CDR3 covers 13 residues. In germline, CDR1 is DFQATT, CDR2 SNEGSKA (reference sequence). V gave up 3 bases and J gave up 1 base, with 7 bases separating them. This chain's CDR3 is CSASSDSNQPQHF. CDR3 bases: TGCAGTGCTAGTAGTGACAGCAATCAGCCCCAGCATTTT.

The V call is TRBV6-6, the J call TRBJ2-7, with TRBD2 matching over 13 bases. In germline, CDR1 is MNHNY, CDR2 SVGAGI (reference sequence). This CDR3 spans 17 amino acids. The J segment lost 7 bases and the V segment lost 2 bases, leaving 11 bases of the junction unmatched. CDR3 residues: CASSYGTSGISNREQYF. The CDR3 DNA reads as TGTGCCAGCAGTTACGGGACTAGCGGGATTTCAAATAGGGAGCAGTACTTC.

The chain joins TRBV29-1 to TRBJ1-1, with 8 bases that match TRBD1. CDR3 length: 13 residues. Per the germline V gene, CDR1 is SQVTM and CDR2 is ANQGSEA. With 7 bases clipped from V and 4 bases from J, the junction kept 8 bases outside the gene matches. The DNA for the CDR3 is TGCAGCGGCCACACCGGACAGGGCACTGAAGCTTTCTTT. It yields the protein CSGHTGQGTEAFF.

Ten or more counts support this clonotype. In DNA, the CDR3 is TGTGCCAGCAGTTTAGCGGGACTAGCGGGTCCATCCTACGAGCAGTACTTC. The encoded protein is CASSLAGLAGPSYEQYF. The J gene is TRBJ2-7, the V gene TRBV12-3 or TRBV12-4; 12 bases map to TRBD2. The J segment lost 1 base and the V segment lost 0 bases, leaving 4 bases of the junction unmatched. This CDR3 has 17 amino acids.

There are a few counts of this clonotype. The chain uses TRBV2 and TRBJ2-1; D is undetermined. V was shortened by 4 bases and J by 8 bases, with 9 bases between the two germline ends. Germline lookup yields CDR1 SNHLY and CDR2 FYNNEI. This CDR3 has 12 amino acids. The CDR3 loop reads CASSGDGDEQFF. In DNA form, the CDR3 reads TGTGCCAGCAGTGGCGATGGGGATGAGCAGTTCTTC.

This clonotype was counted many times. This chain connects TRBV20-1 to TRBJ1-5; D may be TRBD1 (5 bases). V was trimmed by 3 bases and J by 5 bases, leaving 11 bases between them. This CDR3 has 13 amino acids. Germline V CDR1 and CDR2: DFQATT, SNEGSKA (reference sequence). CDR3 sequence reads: CSASAGGDQPQHF. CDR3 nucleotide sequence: TGCAGTGCTAGTGCCGGAGGGGATCAGCCCCAGCATTTT.

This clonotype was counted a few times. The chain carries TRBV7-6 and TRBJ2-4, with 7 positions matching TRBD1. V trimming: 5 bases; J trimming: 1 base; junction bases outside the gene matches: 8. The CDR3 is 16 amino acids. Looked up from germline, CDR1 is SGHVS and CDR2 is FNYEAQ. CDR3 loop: CASSPGQHRAKNIQYF. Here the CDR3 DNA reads TGTGCCAGCAGCCCGGGACAGCATAGGGCCAAAAACATTCAGTACTTC.

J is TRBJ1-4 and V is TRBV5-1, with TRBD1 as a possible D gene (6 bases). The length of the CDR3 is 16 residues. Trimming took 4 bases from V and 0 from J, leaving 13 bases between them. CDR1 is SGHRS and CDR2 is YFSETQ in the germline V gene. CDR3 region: CASSPGQLATNEKLFF. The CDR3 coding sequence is TGCGCCAGCAGCCCCGGACAGCTCGCAACTAATGAAAAACTGTTTTTT.

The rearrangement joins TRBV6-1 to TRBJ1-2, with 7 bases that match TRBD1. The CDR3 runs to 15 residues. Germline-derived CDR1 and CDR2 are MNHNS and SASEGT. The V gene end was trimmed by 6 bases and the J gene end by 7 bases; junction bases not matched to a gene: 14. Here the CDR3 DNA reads TGTGCCAGCAGGGGACAGTCAACCATTGCGGGTGGCTACACCTTC. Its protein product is CASRGQSTIAGGYTF.

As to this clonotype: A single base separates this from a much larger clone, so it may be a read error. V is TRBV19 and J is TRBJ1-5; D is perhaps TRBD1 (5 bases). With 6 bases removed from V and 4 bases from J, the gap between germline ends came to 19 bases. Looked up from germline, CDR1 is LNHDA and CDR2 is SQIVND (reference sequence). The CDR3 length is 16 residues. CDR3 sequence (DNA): TGTGCCAGTAGCCGGGGCAGGGCGGCCGGAAATCAGCCCCAGCATTTT. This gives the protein CASSRGRAAGNQPQHF.

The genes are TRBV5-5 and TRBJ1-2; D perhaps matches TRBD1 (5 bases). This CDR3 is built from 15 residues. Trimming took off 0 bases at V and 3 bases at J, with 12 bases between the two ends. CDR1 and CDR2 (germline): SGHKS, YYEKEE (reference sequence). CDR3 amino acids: CASSLGQGGYYGYTF. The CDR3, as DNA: TGTGCCAGCAGCTTGGGTCAGGGCGGTTACTATGGCTACACCTTC.

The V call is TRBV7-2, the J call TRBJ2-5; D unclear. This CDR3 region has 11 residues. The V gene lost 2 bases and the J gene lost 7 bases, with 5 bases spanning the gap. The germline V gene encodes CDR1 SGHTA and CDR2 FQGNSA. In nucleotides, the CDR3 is TGTGCCAGCAGCTTAAAGGGGACCCAGTACTTC. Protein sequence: CASSLKGTQYF. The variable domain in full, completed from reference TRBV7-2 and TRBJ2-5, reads GAGVSQSPSNKVTEKGKDVELRCDPISGHTALYWYRQSLGQGLEFLIYFQGNSAPDKSGLPSDRFSAERTGGSVSTLTIQRTQQEDSAVYLCASSLKGTQYFGPGTRLLVL.

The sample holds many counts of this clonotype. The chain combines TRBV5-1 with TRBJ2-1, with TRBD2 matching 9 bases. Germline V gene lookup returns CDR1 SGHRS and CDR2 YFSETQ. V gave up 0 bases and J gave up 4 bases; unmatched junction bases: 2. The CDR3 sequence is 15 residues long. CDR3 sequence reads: CASSLASGNYNEQFF. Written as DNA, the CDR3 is TGCGCCAGCAGCTTGGCTAGCGGGAATTACAATGAGCAGTTCTTC.

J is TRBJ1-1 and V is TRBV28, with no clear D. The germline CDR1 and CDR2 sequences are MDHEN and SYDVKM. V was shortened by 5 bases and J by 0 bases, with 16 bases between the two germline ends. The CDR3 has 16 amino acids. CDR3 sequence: CASSPRRELLNTEAFF. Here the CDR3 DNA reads TGTGCCAGCAGTCCGCGGCGGGAACTCTTGAACACTGAAGCTTTCTTT.

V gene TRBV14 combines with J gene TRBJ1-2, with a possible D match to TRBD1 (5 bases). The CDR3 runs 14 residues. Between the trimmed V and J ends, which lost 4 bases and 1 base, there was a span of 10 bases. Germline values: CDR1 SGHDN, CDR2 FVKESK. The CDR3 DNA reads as TGTGCCAGCAGCCCCCGGGACCTTAACTATGGCTACACCTTC. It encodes CASSPRDLNYGYTF.

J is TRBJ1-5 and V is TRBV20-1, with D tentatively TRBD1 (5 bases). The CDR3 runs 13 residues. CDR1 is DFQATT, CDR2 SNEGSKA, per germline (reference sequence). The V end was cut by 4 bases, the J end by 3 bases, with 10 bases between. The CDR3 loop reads CSAMGDSNQPQHF. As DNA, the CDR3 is TGCAGTGCTATGGGGGACTCCAATCAGCCCCAGCATTTT.

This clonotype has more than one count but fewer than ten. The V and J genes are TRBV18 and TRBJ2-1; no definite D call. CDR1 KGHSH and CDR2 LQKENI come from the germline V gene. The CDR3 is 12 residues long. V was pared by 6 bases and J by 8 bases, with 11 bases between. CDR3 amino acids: CASSPIRDEQFF. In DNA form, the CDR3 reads TGTGCCAGCTCGCCAATTCGGGATGAGCAGTTCTTC.

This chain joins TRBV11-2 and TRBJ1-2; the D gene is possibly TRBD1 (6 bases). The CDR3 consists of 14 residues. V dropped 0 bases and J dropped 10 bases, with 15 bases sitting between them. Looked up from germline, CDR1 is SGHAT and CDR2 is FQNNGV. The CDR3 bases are TGTGCCAGCAGCTTAGAGCCAGGGGCGGGATTCTACACCTTC. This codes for CASSLEPGAGFYTF.

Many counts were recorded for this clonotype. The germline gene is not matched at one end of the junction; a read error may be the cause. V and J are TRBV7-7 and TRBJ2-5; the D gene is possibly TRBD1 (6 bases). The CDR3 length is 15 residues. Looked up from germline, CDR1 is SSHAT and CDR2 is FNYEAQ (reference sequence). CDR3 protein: CASSLEEGVKETQYF. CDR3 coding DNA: TGTGCTAGCAGCCTGGAAGAGGGGGTTAAAGAGACCCAGTACTTC.

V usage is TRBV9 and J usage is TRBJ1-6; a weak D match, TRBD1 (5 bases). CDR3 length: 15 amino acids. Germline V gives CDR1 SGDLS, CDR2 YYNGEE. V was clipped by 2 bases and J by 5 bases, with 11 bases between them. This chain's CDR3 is CASSVLDRDNSPLHF. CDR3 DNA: TGTGCCAGCAGCGTCTTAGACAGAGATAATTCACCCCTCCACTTT.

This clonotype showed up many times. CDR3 region: CASSQQGINSPLHF. CDR3 DNA sequence: TGTGCCAGCAGCCAACAGGGGATTAATTCACCCCTCCACTTT. This chain links TRBV4-2 with TRBJ1-6, with a possible D match to TRBD1 (6 bases). The V end was cut by 2 bases, the J end by 6 bases, with 8 bases between. The CDR3 runs 14 residues. In germline, CDR1 is LGHNA, CDR2 YNFKEQ.

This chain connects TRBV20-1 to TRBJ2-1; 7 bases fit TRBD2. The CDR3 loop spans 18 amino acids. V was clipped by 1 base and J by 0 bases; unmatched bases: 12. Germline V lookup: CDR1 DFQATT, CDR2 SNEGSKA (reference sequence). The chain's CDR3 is CSARGSSGTYSSYNEQFF. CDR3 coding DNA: TGCAGTGCTAGAGGTTCCAGCGGGACCTACAGCTCCTACAATGAGCAGTTCTTC.

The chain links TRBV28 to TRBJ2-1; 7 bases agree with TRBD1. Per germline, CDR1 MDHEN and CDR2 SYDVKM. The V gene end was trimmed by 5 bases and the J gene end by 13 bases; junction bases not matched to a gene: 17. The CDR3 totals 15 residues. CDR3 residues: CASSLTLTGLFSQFF. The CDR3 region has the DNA TGTGCCAGCAGTCTAACCTTGACAGGGTTGTTCTCTCAGTTCTTC.

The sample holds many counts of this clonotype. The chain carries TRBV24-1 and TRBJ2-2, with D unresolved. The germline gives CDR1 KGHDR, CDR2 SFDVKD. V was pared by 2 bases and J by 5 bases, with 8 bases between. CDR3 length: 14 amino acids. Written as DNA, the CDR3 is TGTGCCACCAGTGATTCGTCAGTTACCGGGGAGCTGTTTTTT. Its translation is CATSDSSVTGELFF.

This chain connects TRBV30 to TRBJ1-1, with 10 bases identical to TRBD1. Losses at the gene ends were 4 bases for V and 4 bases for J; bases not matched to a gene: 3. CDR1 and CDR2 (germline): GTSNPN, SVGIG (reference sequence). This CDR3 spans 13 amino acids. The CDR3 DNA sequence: TGTGCCTGGACCAGGACAGGGGGCACTGAAGCTTTCTTT. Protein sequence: CAWTRTGGTEAFF.

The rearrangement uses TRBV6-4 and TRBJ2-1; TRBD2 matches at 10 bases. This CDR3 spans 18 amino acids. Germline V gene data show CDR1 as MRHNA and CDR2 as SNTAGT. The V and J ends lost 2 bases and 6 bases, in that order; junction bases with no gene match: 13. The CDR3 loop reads CASSDTSSEREGSNEQFF. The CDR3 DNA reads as TGTGCCAGCAGTGACACTTCCTCAGAGCGGGAGGGCTCCAATGAGCAGTTCTTC.

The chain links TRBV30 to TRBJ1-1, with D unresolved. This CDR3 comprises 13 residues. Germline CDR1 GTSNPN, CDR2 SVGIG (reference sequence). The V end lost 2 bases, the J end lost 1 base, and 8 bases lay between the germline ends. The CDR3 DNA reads TGTGCCTGGAGTCACGGGAGGAACACTGAAGCTTTCTTT. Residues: CAWSHGRNTEAFF. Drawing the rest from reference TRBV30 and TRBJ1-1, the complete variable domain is SQTIHQWPATLVQPVGSPLSLECTVEGTSNPNLYWYRQAAGRGLQLLFYSVGIGQISSEVPQNLSASRPQDRQFILSSKKLLLSDSGFYLCAWSHGRNTEAFFGQGTRLTVV.

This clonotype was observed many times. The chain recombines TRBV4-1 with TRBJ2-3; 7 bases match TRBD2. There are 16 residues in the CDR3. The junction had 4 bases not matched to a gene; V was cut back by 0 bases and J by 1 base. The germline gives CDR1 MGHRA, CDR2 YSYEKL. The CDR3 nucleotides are TGCGCCAGCAGCCAAGATCGGGCGGGAGGCACAGATACGCAGTATTTT. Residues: CASSQDRAGGTDTQYF.